This entry lists 20 T cell receptor beta chains sequenced from one sample in a study of blood T cell repertoires in COVID-19. Sequencing used immunoSEQ multiplex PCR; TCRdb keeps in-frame clones, though not all of them. Of about 190,000 clones listed, approximately 79% are singletons. The specimen sequenced was peripheral blood. Source of these receptors: a man aged 55 to 69 with active or convalescent COVID-19.

This chain connects TRBV27 to TRBJ2-1, with 9 bases aligning to TRBD2. Germline loops: CDR1 MNHEY, CDR2 SMNVEV (reference sequence). The CDR3 covers 14 residues. The J segment lost 6 bases and the V segment lost 4 bases, leaving 4 bases of the junction unmatched. This chain's CDR3 is CASSWAGGANEQFF. The CDR3 coding sequence is TGTGCCAGCAGTTGGGCGGGAGGGGCCAATGAGCAGTTCTTC.

V usage is TRBV7-2 and J usage is TRBJ2-1; D gene ambiguous. V shed 3 bases and J shed 8 bases, with 11 bases lying between them. This CDR3 contains 13 residues. The germline V gene has CDR1 SGHTA and CDR2 FQGNSA. In DNA form, the CDR3 reads TGTGCCAGCAGCTTTTCTGCCGCGGATGAGCAGTTCTTC. It specifies CASSFSAADEQFF.

The rearrangement links TRBV29-1 to TRBJ2-7; D is unclear. The V gene lost 7 bases and the J gene lost 5 bases, with 18 bases spanning the gap. Germline-derived CDR1 and CDR2 are SQVTM and ANQGSEA. This CDR3 region has 13 residues. CDR3 DNA sequence: TGCAGCGCCCGACGGCCCCCGAGGAACGAGCAGTACTTC. Amino acids: CSARRPPRNEQYF.

The V gene is TRBV21-1, the J gene TRBJ2-1; TRBD2 reflects the table's D call only, with no check against the DNA. TRBV21-1 is a pseudogene segment. The CDR3 contains 15 residues. The CDR3 region has the DNA TGTGCCAGCAGCAAAAAGCGGCTCGGGATATTGGAGCAGTTCTTC. This sequence encodes CASSKKRLGILEQFF.

V and J are TRBV7-9 and TRBJ2-3; D gene uncertain. Germline CDR1 and CDR2: SEHNR and FQNEAQ (reference sequence). The CDR3 sequence is 14 residues long. Trimming removed 2 bases from V and 0 bases from J, with 6 bases in between. This chain's CDR3 is CASSLRGSTDTQYF. CDR3 DNA: TGTGCCAGCAGCTTAAGAGGCAGCACAGATACGCAGTATTTT.

The table lists this clone with many counts. The rearrangement joins TRBV3-1 (or the pseudogene TRBV3-2) to TRBJ2-7; 11 bases align to TRBD2. Per the germline V gene, CDR1 is LGHDT and CDR2 is YNNKEL (reference sequence). The CDR3 consists of 18 residues. After removal of 1 base from V and 6 bases from J, the junction contained 14 bases not matched to a gene. CDR3 loop: CASSQGSPGLAGGPEQYF. In DNA, the CDR3 is TGTGCCAGCAGCCAAGGCTCGCCGGGGCTAGCGGGAGGACCCGAGCAGTACTTC.

The chain has TRBV19 and TRBJ2-7; 8 bases fit TRBD2. With V trimmed by 6 bases and J by 3 bases, 1 base remained unmatched. Germline V gives CDR1 LNHDA, CDR2 SQIVND (reference sequence). The CDR3 has 12 residues. CDR3: CASRSGSYEQYF. CDR3 nucleotide sequence: TGTGCCAGTAGGAGCGGGAGCTACGAGCAGTACTTC.

The CDR3 bases are TGCGCCAGCAGTCAGAGGATAGAGGCCGGGGAGCTGTTTTTT. Its protein product is CASSQRIEAGELFF. The chain joins TRBV4-1 to TRBJ2-2; D ambiguous. The germline V gene has CDR1 MGHRA and CDR2 YSYEKL. The CDR3 runs 14 residues. The V end was cut by 6 bases, the J end by 6 bases, with 14 bases between.

This clone is a singleton in its sample. The CDR3 nucleotides are TGTGCCAGCAGCCCGGGTCCGACCGCCAATGAGCAGTTCTTC. Translation gives CASSPGPTANEQFF. The chain employs TRBV13 and TRBJ2-1; no firm D call. Germline V CDR1 and CDR2: PRHDT, FYEKMQ (reference sequence). The germline V and J ends were trimmed by 5 bases and 6 bases, with 14 bases remaining between them. The CDR3 is 14 amino acids.

This clone was recorded once. The rearrangement links TRBV27 to TRBJ1-2; D unresolved. The germline V gene encodes CDR1 MNHEY and CDR2 SMNVEV (reference sequence). Trimming removed 8 bases at V and 4 bases at J, with 14 bases between. This CDR3 contains 13 residues. CDR3 protein: CASGGQPGYGYTF. CDR3 coding DNA: TGTGCCAGCGGTGGCCAGCCGGGCTATGGCTACACCTTC.

A note on this clone: The same CDR3 also results from other DNA sequences found in this sample. This rearrangement joins TRBV7-7 to TRBJ2-7; the D gene is possibly TRBD1 (5 bases). Germline assignment: CDR1 SSHAT and CDR2 FNYEAQ (reference sequence). V was cut by 5 bases and J by 7 bases, with 15 bases left in between. The CDR3 is 13 residues long. Here the CDR3 DNA reads TGTGCCAGCAGCGCCGCAGGGCGAGGAGAGCAGTACTTC. Protein product: CASSAAGRGEQYF.

The V call is TRBV5-8, the J call TRBJ2-7, with 15 positions matching TRBD2. The CDR3 loop spans 18 amino acids. V trimming: 5 bases; J trimming: 2 bases; junction bases outside the gene matches: 11. Germline V CDR1 and CDR2: SGHTS, YDEGEE. CDR3 region: CASRRPGLAGGLTYEQYF. The CDR3 DNA sequence: TGTGCCAGCAGGCGCCCGGGACTAGCGGGAGGCCTGACCTACGAGCAGTACTTC.

The chain links TRBV4-1 to TRBJ1-6, with 7 bases matching TRBD1. Losses at the gene ends were 1 base for V and 5 bases for J; bases not matched to a gene: 2. Germline CDR1 reads MGHRA; CDR2 reads YSYEKL. The CDR3 totals 15 residues. CDR3 sequence (DNA): TGCGCCAGCAGCCAAGGACAGGGTAATAATTCACCCCTCCACTTT. Its protein is CASSQGQGNNSPLHF.

The rearrangement links TRBV4-3 to TRBJ1-2; possibly TRBD1 for D (5 bases). The CDR3 has 15 residues. Germline loops: CDR1 LGHNA, CDR2 YSLEER. V lost 0 bases to trimming and J lost 4 bases, with 12 bases between them. The CDR3 nucleotides read TGCGCCAGCAGCCAAGATTCCGCAGGGATCTATGGCTACACCTTC. It yields the protein CASSQDSAGIYGYTF.

The rearrangement uses TRBV19 and TRBJ1-2; 8 bases map to TRBD1. The CDR3 spans 15 residues. Germline CDR1 LNHDA, CDR2 SQIVND (reference sequence). V trimming: 2 bases; J trimming: 4 bases; junction bases outside the gene matches: 6. The CDR3 region is CASSILQGALYGYTF. The CDR3, as DNA: TGTGCCAGTAGTATACTGCAGGGGGCCCTCTATGGCTACACCTTC.

The chain joins TRBV4-3 to TRBJ2-1, with 9 bases fitting TRBD2. The V segment lost 0 bases and the J segment 4 bases; nucleotides outside the gene matches: 7. The CDR3 totals 17 residues. CDR1 and CDR2 (germline): LGHNA, YSLEER. The chain's CDR3 is CASSQEASGGRYNEQFF. DNA of the CDR3: TGCGCCAGCAGCCAAGAGGCCAGCGGGGGGCGATACAATGAGCAGTTCTTC.

This clone was seen more than once but under ten times. This rearrangement joins TRBV2 to TRBJ1-1; 10 bases line up with TRBD1. The CDR3 runs to 14 residues. Germline V gives CDR1 SNHLY, CDR2 FYNNEI. The junction had 7 bases not matched to a gene; V was cut back by 6 bases and J by 6 bases. For the CDR3, the DNA is TGTGCCAGCAGCGTGGGGACAGGGGTGTCTGAAGCTTTCTTT. It is translated as CASSVGTGVSEAFF.

V is TRBV5-4 and J is TRBJ2-1; D is possibly TRBD2 (6 bases). Trimming cost V 4 bases and J 5 bases, with 16 bases left between them. Per germline, CDR1 SGHNT and CDR2 YYREEE (reference sequence). This CDR3 has 15 amino acids. The CDR3 loop is CASSRPGVENNEQFF. CDR3 nucleotide sequence: TGTGCCAGCAGCCGCCCGGGGGTAGAAAACAATGAGCAGTTCTTC.

V usage is TRBV29-1 and J usage is TRBJ1-1; the D is unclear. Germline CDR1 SQVTM, CDR2 ANQGSEA. The CDR3 consists of 11 residues. V was clipped by 3 bases and J by 8 bases, with 10 bases between them. CDR3: CSVDRSEEAFF. The CDR3 DNA is TGCAGCGTTGATAGGAGTGAGGAAGCTTTCTTT.

V gene TRBV13 combines with J gene TRBJ1-1; tentative D call: TRBD1 (6 bases). V was trimmed by 5 bases and J by 4 bases, leaving 11 bases between them. The germline V gene has CDR1 PRHDT and CDR2 FYEKMQ (reference sequence). The CDR3 has 13 amino acids. The CDR3 region is CASSPTGTTEAFF. Here the CDR3 DNA reads TGTGCCAGCAGCCCAACAGGGACCACTGAAGCTTTCTTT. Filled out from reference TRBV13 and TRBJ1-1, the complete variable domain reads AAGVIQSPRHLIKEKRETATLKCYPIPRHDTVYWYQQGPGQDPQFLISFYEKMQSDKGSIPDRFSAQQFSDYHSELNMSSLELGDSALYFCASSPTGTTEAFFGQGTRLTVV.